This TCR beta chain was observed in a study of shared clonotypes between healthy human individuals. Germline V gene sequence: CDR1 MNHNS, CDR2 SASEGT. The ends were cut back, 0 bases at V and 0 bases at J, with 9 bases in the middle. The CDR3 has 15 amino acids. Naive CD8 cells were CD45RO-negative, positively selected for CCR7, excluding terminally differentiated effector memory CD45RA+ cells. This clone has a single count. Its target is not known. Study-level findings and limits: All-four-donor shared clonotypes had higher generation probabilities than non-shared clonotypes did.

TCRdb's table, derived via immunoSEQ multiplex PCR, lists solely in-frame clones and lacks some. The table has some 2 million clones, less than 95% seen once. This TCR was sampled from a man younger than 35 in good health. The chain uses TRBV6-1 and TRBJ2-7, with a possible D match to TRBD1 (5 bases). Specimen: naive CD8+ T cells sorted from blood. The CDR3 protein is CASSEARVSSYEQYF. The CDR3 nucleotides read TGTGCCAGCAGTGAAGCCAGGGTATCCTCCTACGAGCAGTACTTC.